Sequencing of this T cell receptor beta chain was carried out in a study of T cell changes during pregnancy in multiple sclerosis. This CDR3 has 16 residues. Germline CDR1 MNHEY, CDR2 SMNVEV (reference sequence). Trimming stripped 0 bases from V and 6 bases from J, with 12 bases between. Generated by immunoSEQ multiplex PCR, the TCRdb table keeps only in-frame clones and is missing some. The table lists 65,000 to 95,000 clones, 70% to 90% of them singletons. A remark on this clone: Other DNA sequences in this specimen translate into the identical CDR3.

The sequences come from peripheral blood, collected before pregnancy. The V and J genes are TRBV27 and TRBJ1-6, with D perhaps matching TRBD1 (5 bases). This receptor was identified in a female donor with multiple sclerosis, enrolled in a pregnancy study. In DNA, the CDR3 is TGTGCCAGCAGTTTATCGGGGGGAGAGGGTAATTCACCCCTCCACTTT. Translating it yields CASSLSGGEGNSPLHF.